The 4 T cell receptor beta chains listed next were all sequenced from one sample in a study of blood T cell repertoires in COVID-19. The assay was immunoSEQ multiplex PCR, and TCRdb's table has in-frame clones only and misses some. The data hold 85,000 to 120,000 clones, with approximately 80% observed a single time. The sample taken for sequencing was peripheral blood. The origin of the receptors is a man in his 60s with active or convalescent COVID-19.

This chain connects TRBV9 to TRBJ2-7; the match to TRBD2 covers 7 bases. The CDR3 contains 15 residues. Germline CDR1 reads SGDLS; CDR2 reads YYNGEE. V lost 4 bases and J lost 3; bases outside the gene matches: 10. CDR3 in amino acids: CASSHTWAGDYEQYF. CDR3 nucleotides: TGTGCCAGCAGCCACACCTGGGCGGGGGACTACGAGCAGTACTTC.

The chain uses TRBV7-2 and TRBJ1-2, with D maybe TRBD1 (5 bases). CDR3 size: 13 residues. The germline gives CDR1 SGHTA, CDR2 FQGNSA. Trimming pared 1 base from V and 4 bases from J, leaving 7 bases between. The CDR3 DNA reads as TGTGCCAGCAGCTTAGGGACAAGCTATGGCTACACCTTC. Translating it yields CASSLGTSYGYTF.

The chain recombines TRBV5-6 with TRBJ2-3, with 8 nucleotides matching TRBD2. From germline, CDR1 is SGHDT and CDR2 YYEEEE. This CDR3 spans 16 amino acids. Losses at the gene ends were 4 bases for V and 0 bases for J; bases not matched to a gene: 7. CDR3 residues: CASSPPSGGSTDTQYF. CDR3 DNA: TGTGCCAGCAGCCCCCCTTCGGGAGGGAGCACAGATACGCAGTATTTT. The full variable domain, its missing parts supplied by reference TRBV5-6 and TRBJ2-3, is DAGVTQSPTHLIKTRGQQVTLRCSPKSGHDTVSWYQQALGQGPQFIFQYYEEEERQRGNFPDRFSGHQFPNYSSELNVNALLLGDSALYLCASSPPSGGSTDTQYFGPGTRLTVL.

In this sample, this clone turned up once. The chain combines TRBV5-4 with TRBJ2-3; D call uncertain. The CDR3 is made up of 12 amino acids. Trimming pared 4 bases from V and 0 bases from J, leaving 3 bases between. CDR1 is SGHNT and CDR2 is YYREEE in the germline V gene (reference sequence). The CDR3 is CASSASTDTQYF. In nucleotides, the CDR3 is TGTGCCAGCAGCGCGAGCACAGATACGCAGTATTTT. The whole variable domain, remainder taken from reference TRBV5-4 and TRBJ2-3, is ETGVTQSPTHLIKTRGQQVTLRCSSQSGHNTVSWYQQALGQGPQFIFQYYREEENGRGNFPPRFSGLQFPNYSSELNVNALELDDSALYLCASSASTDTQYFGPGTRLTVL.